The next 7 T cell receptor beta chains were all read from a single sample in a study of blood T cell repertoires in COVID-19. TCRdb's copy holds only in-frame clones and misses some; the assay was immunoSEQ multiplex PCR. The repertoire holds some 220,000 clones, with roughly 80% as singletons. Sequenced material: peripheral blood. These receptors came from a woman in her 70s with acute or convalescent COVID-19.

The chain couples TRBV5-1 to TRBJ2-7; 9 bases line up with TRBD1. Germline values: CDR1 SGHRS, CDR2 YFSETQ. This CDR3 contains 15 residues. J gave up 5 bases and V 4 bases, and 10 bases lay outside the gene matches. The CDR3: CASSLLPGQGNEQYV. The CDR3, as DNA: TGCGCCAGCAGCCTCCTCCCGGGACAGGGCAACGAGCAGTACGTC.

Only one count was recorded for this clone. Other DNA sequences in this sample translate to the same CDR3. V is TRBV24-1 and J is TRBJ2-1; 10 bases fit TRBD2. Germline assignment: CDR1 KGHDR and CDR2 SFDVKD. This CDR3 contains 16 residues. With V trimmed by 0 bases and J by 7 bases, 5 bases remained unmatched. CDR3 loop: CATSDLQAGGRNEQFF. The CDR3 DNA follows: TGTGCCACCAGTGATTTGCAAGCGGGGGGGCGGAATGAGCAGTTCTTC.

The chain links TRBV25-1 to TRBJ1-2; 8 bases align to TRBD1. The germline gives CDR1 MGHDK, CDR2 SYGVNS. V lost 2 bases to trimming and J lost 10 bases; unmatched junction nucleotides: 12. The CDR3 runs to 15 residues. CDR3: CASSEPIGGQGNYTF. In DNA form, the CDR3 reads TGTGCCAGCAGTGAACCCATAGGTGGACAGGGCAACTACACCTTC.

This clone came up once. V and J are TRBV5-6 and TRBJ2-7; 9 bases align to TRBD2. This CDR3 comprises 15 residues. Germline-derived CDR1 and CDR2 are SGHDT and YYEEEE. V lost 2 bases and J lost 0; bases outside the gene matches: 3. The CDR3 spells CASSLSGGLSYEQYF. The CDR3, as DNA: TGTGCCAGCAGCTTAAGCGGGGGGCTCTCCTACGAGCAGTACTTC.

This sequence joins TRBV10-3 and TRBJ1-1, with 7 bases lining up with TRBD1. CDR3 length: 15 residues. With V trimmed by 3 bases and J by 0 bases, 4 bases remained unmatched. CDR1 ENHRY and CDR2 SYGVKD come from the germline V gene. The CDR3 reads CAISERGPMNTEAFF. The DNA for the CDR3 is TGTGCCATCAGTGAAAGGGGGCCTATGAACACTGAAGCTTTCTTT.

This sequence joins TRBV7-9 and TRBJ2-1; 7 bases line up with TRBD1. The trim removed 4 bases at V and 5 bases at J, leaving 8 bases unmatched. This CDR3 comprises 15 residues. Per germline, CDR1 SEHNR and CDR2 FQNEAQ (reference sequence). The CDR3 loop reads CASSSGRQGHNEQFF. CDR3 bases: TGTGCCAGCAGCTCAGGAAGACAGGGACACAATGAGCAGTTCTTC.

The chain links TRBV7-6 to TRBJ2-3; D gene ambiguous. The CDR3 extends over 16 amino acids. Trimming took 2 bases from V and 0 from J, leaving 12 bases between them. The germline gives CDR1 SGHVS, CDR2 FNYEAQ. The CDR3 nucleotides are TGTGCCAGCAGCTTAATGGCCGGAGCTAGCACAGATACGCAGTATTTT. It encodes CASSLMAGASTDTQYF.